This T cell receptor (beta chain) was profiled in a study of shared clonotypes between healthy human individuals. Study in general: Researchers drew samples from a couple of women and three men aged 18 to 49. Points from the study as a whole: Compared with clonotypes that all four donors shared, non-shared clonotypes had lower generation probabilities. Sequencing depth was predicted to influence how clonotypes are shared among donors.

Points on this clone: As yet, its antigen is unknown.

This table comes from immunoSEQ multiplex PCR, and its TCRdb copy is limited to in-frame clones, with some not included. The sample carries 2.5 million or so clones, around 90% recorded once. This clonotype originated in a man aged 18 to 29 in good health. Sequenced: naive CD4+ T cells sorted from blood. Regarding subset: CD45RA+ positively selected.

DNA for the CDR3: TGTGCCAGCAGCTTAACAGCGAGGGAGCAGTACTTC. Its translation is CASSLTAREQYF. The V call is TRBV11-2, the J call TRBJ2-7, with D hard to call. This CDR3 is 12 amino acids long. Between the trimmed V and J ends, which lost 2 bases and 7 bases, there was a span of 9 bases. CDR1 is SGHAT and CDR2 is FQNNGV in the germline V gene.